This T cell receptor (beta chain) was retrieved from a study of cytomegalovirus exposure and HLA in healthy donors (TCRdb year 2017). Study-wide context: According to a later analysis, one platform produced both the 100 to 150 validation repertoires and the 620 or so repertoires of the first cohort. The study was designed to test whether signatures of past pathogen exposure could be identified by cataloging public T cell receptors. In addition to the first cohort of several hundred subjects, a separate validation cohort of 120 different subjects was used. High-throughput TCR immunosequencing, statistical association of individual TCRs with disease status, and machine learning were combined to predict cytomegalovirus infection status.

The CDR3 spans 15 residues, from the cysteine through the phenylalanine. CDR3 DNA only is kept here, 45 bases in frame from base 1. Trimming at the junction amounts to 6 bases on V and 0 bases on J, and the germline ends lie 9 bases apart. In the germline V gene (reference sequence), CDR1 corresponds to MNHEY and CDR2 to SMNVEV. Libraries were built with the immunoSEQ multiplex PCR assay. The authors processed their data as follows. To diagnose cytomegalovirus status from the catalog of TCR beta chain sequences, a statistical classification framework was built. TCRdb re-hosts the immuneACCESS table, in-frame sequences only. Its copies lack some clones; in the studies checked, an unresolved V gene accounts for under half of them, and the cause for the rest is not known. Clonal size and the V and J genes are those of that table, whereas D and trimming came from the DNA. This sample is represented by 110,000 to 150,000 clones; approximately 90% of them were singletons. About 0.64% of the sample rests with the top ten.

What the study reported, not specific to this receptor: It was suggested by the authors that the approach could potentially be generalized to other disease states and immunological phenotypes. Subsequent analysis determined that TCRs grouped into clusters in the first cohort also showed a tendency toward co-occurrence across the 130 or so validation repertoires, and 85% to 95% of cluster scores exceeded 0. Across donors, most TCR sequences were observed very rarely, whereas some public TCRs were present in many individuals. The study listed 170 or so TCR beta chains as associated with cytomegalovirus. In vitro tests confirmed that three of the cytomegalovirus-associated TCR beta chains recognize cytomegalovirus antigens. The validation cohort had no HLA typing available for a later analysis, so co-occurrence within that cohort was assessed over all 130 or so repertoires. The classifier was reported to diagnose cytomegalovirus status with high specificity and sensitivity in both the original and validation cohorts.

About this clone itself: What antigen it recognizes has not been identified. No clone much larger than this one lies a single base away; base qualities are absent.

The donors belonged to the validation cohort of roughly 120 subjects, which was separate from the roughly 700-subject first cohort. The chain is encoded by TRBV27 joined to TRBJ2-6, with the D gene not confidently named. This TCR derives from a man between 18 and 35 years old in good health and CMV-seronegative. The sample taken for sequencing was PBMCs. The CDR3: CASSVGLSGANVLTF. The DNA is TGTGCCAGCAGCGTTGGGCTCTCTGGGGCCAACGTCCTGACTTTC.